The rows below give T cell receptor beta chains drawn from one sample of a study of blood T cell repertoires in COVID-19. TCRdb's copy holds only in-frame clones and misses some; the assay was immunoSEQ multiplex PCR. This table has about 330,000 clones, approximately 87% appearing once. Input material: PBMCs or T cells enriched from blood (not recorded which). Receptors were obtained from a woman under 40 who had recovered from COVID-19. Each CDR3 is given with its conserved first and last residue. D genes are given only for firm matches. Size is stated for part of the rows, as once, few or many counts, or as a class when the clone is expanded.

v_gene	j_gene	d_gene	abundance	CDR3nt	CDR3aa
TRBV19	TRBJ1-1	TRBD1	NA	TGTGCCAGTAGTCTGATGCCTTGGGACAGGGTAGAAGCTTTCTTT	CASSLMPWDRVEAFF
TRBV7-9	TRBJ1-1	NA	NA	TGTGCCAGCAGCCCGAAACAGGGAACTGAAGCTTTCTTT	CASSPKQGTEAFF
TRBV19	TRBJ1-2	NA	NA	TGTGCCAGTAGTAACAGGGCCTATGGCTACACCTTC	CASSNRAYGYTF
TRBV29-1	TRBJ2-5	NA	NA	TGCAGCGTTGACGTCCTCTCCGGTCGAGAGACCCAGTACTTC	CSVDVLSGRETQYF
TRBV25-1	TRBJ1-1	TRBD1	NA	TGTGCCAGCAGTGAATATAAGGGGACAGGGTTGTTGAACACTGAAGCTTTCTTT	CASSEYKGTGLLNTEAFF
TRBV5-1	TRBJ1-4	TRBD1	NA	TGCGCCAGCAGCTCTGTACCAACAGGGGGCGGTGAAAAACTGTTTTTT	CASSSVPTGGGEKLFF
TRBV6-1	TRBJ1-5	NA	NA	TGTGCCAGCAGTGACGCAGGGGCTTTCCGCAGGAGCAATCAGCCCCAGCATTTT	CASSDAGAFRRSNQPQHF
TRBV11-3	TRBJ1-3	NA	NA	TGTGCCAGCAGCTTAGGAGGGCATGGAAACACCATATATTTT	CASSLGGHGNTIYF
TRBV5-1	TRBJ2-7	NA	NA	TGCGCCAGCAGTCCTCGACAGGGAGGCTACGAGCAGTACTTC	CASSPRQGGYEQYF
TRBV5-5	TRBJ2-5	NA	once	TGTGCCAGCAGCTTTGCTAGATCTCAAGAAAAGACCCAGTACTTC	CASSFARSQEKTQYF
TRBV6-1	TRBJ2-1	NA	NA	TGTGCCAGCAGTGTCGACAGTCCTTCTTTTGGTAATGAGCAGTTCTTC	CASSVDSPSFGNEQFF
TRBV6-5	TRBJ2-1	TRBD2	NA	TGTGCCAGCAGTTACGGGACTAGCGGGGCCGATGGGCAGTTCTTC	CASSYGTSGADGQFF
TRBV27	TRBJ1-1	TRBD1	NA	TGTGCCAGCAGTCACCGGGACAGGGGCACTGAAGCTTTCTTT	CASSHRDRGTEAFF